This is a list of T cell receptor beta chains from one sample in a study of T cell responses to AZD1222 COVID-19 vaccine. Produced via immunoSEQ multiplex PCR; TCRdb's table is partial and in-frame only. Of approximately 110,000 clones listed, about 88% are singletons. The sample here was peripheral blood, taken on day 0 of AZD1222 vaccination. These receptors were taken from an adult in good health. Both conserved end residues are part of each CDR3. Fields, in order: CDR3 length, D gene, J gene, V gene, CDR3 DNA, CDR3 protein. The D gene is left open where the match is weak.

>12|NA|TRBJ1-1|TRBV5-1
TGCGCCAGCAGCTTTCAGAACACTGAAGCTTTCTTT
CASSFQNTEAFF
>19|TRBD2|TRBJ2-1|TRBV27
TGTGCCAGCAGTTCTCCCCTTTTCCTAGCGGGAGGAAGGTACAATGAGCAGTTCTTC
CASSSPLFLAGGRYNEQFF
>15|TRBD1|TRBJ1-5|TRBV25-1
TGTGCCAGCAGTGAAGGGACAGGGTTAAGTCAGCCCCAGCATTTT
CASSEGTGLSQPQHF
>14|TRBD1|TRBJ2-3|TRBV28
TGTGCCAGCAGCTTCACAGGGGTGGGTGATACGCAGTATTTT
CASSFTGVGDTQYF
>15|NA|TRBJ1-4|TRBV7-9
TGTGCCAGCAGCTTAGGGGAGACAGAGAATGAAAAACTGTTTTTT
CASSLGETENEKLFF
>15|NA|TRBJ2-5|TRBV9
TGTGCCAGCAGCCCAACTTCAGGGAACCAAGAGACCCAGTACTTC
CASSPTSGNQETQYF
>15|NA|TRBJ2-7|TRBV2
TGTGCCAGCGTTGGATCCGGGACGGTCTCCTACGAGCAGTACTTC
CASVGSGTVSYEQYF
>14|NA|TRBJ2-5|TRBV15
TGTGCCACCAGCAGGGGCGGAGGGGGGGAGACCCAGTACTTC
CATSRGGGGETQYF
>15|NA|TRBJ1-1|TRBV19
TGTGCCAGTAGACTTTCCCCAGCGCCGAACACTGAAGCTTTCTTT
CASRLSPAPNTEAFF
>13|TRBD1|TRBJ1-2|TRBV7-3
TGTGCCAGCGGAGGGACAGGGGTCTATGGCTACACCTTC
CASGGTGVYGYTF
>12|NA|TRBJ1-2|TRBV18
TGTGCCAGCTCACCAGATGGCATCGGCTACACCTTC
CASSPDGIGYTF
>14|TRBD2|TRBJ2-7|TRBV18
TGTGCCAGCTCACCAAGCGGGAGGACCTACGAGCAGTACTTC
CASSPSGRTYEQYF
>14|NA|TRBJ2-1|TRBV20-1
TGCAGTGCTAGTAGGGCGCTAGCTAGGGATGAGCAGTTCTTC
CSASRALARDEQFF
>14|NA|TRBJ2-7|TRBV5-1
TGCGCCAGCAGCTCCGGCTCCTACGGGAATGAGCAGTACTTC
CASSSGSYGNEQYF